A single sample is the source of the 29 T cell receptor beta chains below, sequenced in a study of T-cell memory formation after mild COVID-19. One entry per CDR3 protein results from TCRdb running MiXCR on the 5' RACE reads. The sample carries some 330,000 distinct CDR3 sequences, roughly 21% recorded once. Sequencing was done on a sample of PBMCs or a T cell subset sorted from them (not recorded which). The receptors originated from an adult woman who had mild COVID-19 (a few samples of this study predate the infection). Cell type and time point are not known.

V and J are TRBV12-3 or TRBV12-4 and TRBJ2-1, with 8 bases lining up with TRBD1. V shed 7 bases, J shed 4 bases, and the junction held 12 bases outside the gene matches. The CDR3 covers 16 residues. The CDR3 loop reads CASTPVGQAEYNEQFF. CDR3 sequence (DNA): TGTGCCAGCACCCCGGTGGGACAGGCAGAATACAATGAGCAGTTCTTC.

This clonotype was counted many times. This chain links TRBV20-1 with TRBJ2-7, with TRBD1 as a possible D gene (5 bases). CDR1 is DFQATT and CDR2 is SNEGSKA in the germline V gene (reference sequence). Trimming left V 0 bases short and J 0 bases short, with 9 bases between. The CDR3 has 14 amino acids. This CDR3 is CSARDQGRSYEQYF. The CDR3 DNA is TGCAGTGCTAGAGACCAGGGTCGCTCCTACGAGCAGTACTTC.

V usage is TRBV5-1 and J usage is TRBJ2-2; a weak D match, TRBD1 (5 bases). The germline V gene has CDR1 SGHRS and CDR2 YFSETQ. Trimming removed 0 bases from V and 3 bases from J, with 9 bases in between. The CDR3 is made up of 15 amino acids. The CDR3 DNA follows: TGCGCCAGCAGCTTGGAAGGGGCGGACACCGGGGAGCTGTTTTTT. It encodes CASSLEGADTGELFF.

The chain has TRBV24-1 and TRBJ2-1; weak D call: TRBD2 (7 bases). The germline V and J ends were trimmed by 7 bases and 5 bases, with 17 bases remaining between them. Germline V CDR1 and CDR2: KGHDR, SFDVKD. This CDR3 spans 15 amino acids. The CDR3 bases are TGTGCCACCAGGAACACCGGGGGGCCAGACAATGAGCAGTTCTTC. Its translation: CATRNTGGPDNEQFF.

The chain uses TRBV6-6 and TRBJ2-6; D unclear. The germline gives CDR1 MNHNY, CDR2 SVGAGI (reference sequence). This CDR3 is 15 amino acids long. The V gene lost 5 bases and the J gene lost 2 bases, with 10 bases spanning the gap. The CDR3 reads CASSDQLAGANVLTF. The CDR3 bases are TGTGCCAGCAGTGATCAGTTAGCTGGGGCCAACGTCCTGACTTTC.

This clonotype was counted between two and nine times. This chain links TRBV2 with TRBJ2-7, with a tentative D call TRBD2 (6 bases). The CDR3 contains 15 residues. Germline V CDR1 and CDR2: SNHLY, FYNNEI. Trimming shortened V by 5 bases and J by 0 bases, and 14 bases separated the two germline ends. CDR3 DNA: TGTGCCAGCAGTTGGGACGGGGGAAGCTCCTACGAGCAGTACTTC. This gives the protein CASSWDGGSSYEQYF.

The chain employs TRBV13 and TRBJ2-7; 8 nucleotides agree with TRBD2. The germline V gene has CDR1 PRHDT and CDR2 FYEKMQ (reference sequence). This CDR3 comprises 15 residues. V shed 0 bases and J 4 bases; nucleotides not matched to a gene: 5. DNA of the CDR3: TGTGCCAGCAGCTTAGGGGTTAGCGGGACTTACGAGCAGTACTTC. Translating gives CASSLGVSGTYEQYF.

This chain uses TRBV11-2 with TRBJ2-1; D unclear. Trimming cost V 1 base and J 11 bases, with 12 bases left between them. The CDR3 contains 13 residues. Germline values: CDR1 SGHAT, CDR2 FQNNGV. For the CDR3, the DNA is TGTGCCAGCAGCTTAGGTCGGGCGGAGAAGCAGTTCTTC. Its translation: CASSLGRAEKQFF.

This clonotype appeared a few times. The rearrangement joins TRBV6-1 to TRBJ1-1; TRBD1 matches at 8 bases. V shed 4 bases, J shed 4 bases, and the junction held 8 bases outside the gene matches. This CDR3 region has 15 residues. Germline assignment: CDR1 MNHNS and CDR2 SASEGT. The CDR3 DNA reads TGTGCCAGCAGTGGTCCCGACAGGGGCCGCACTGAAGCTTTCTTT. Its protein product is CASSGPDRGRTEAFF.

This clonotype was seen more than once but under ten times. CDR3 protein: CASSFRDYTYEQYF. Here the CDR3 DNA reads TGTGCCAGCAGTTTCCGGGACTACACCTACGAGCAGTACTTC. This rearrangement joins TRBV12-3 or TRBV12-4 to TRBJ2-7, with 7 bases identical to TRBD2. The CDR3 contains 14 residues. V was pared by 3 bases and J by 2 bases, with 4 bases of the junction left unmatched.

V is TRBV29-1 and J is TRBJ1-2; TRBD1 agrees at 9 bases. Germline trimming cut 7 bases from V and 7 bases from J; bases unmatched to any gene: 10. There are 13 residues in the CDR3. Germline CDR1 and CDR2: SQVTM and ANQGSEA. CDR3: CSARDREGRGYTF. The CDR3, as DNA: TGCAGCGCCCGGGACAGGGAGGGTCGTGGCTACACCTTC.

The chain combines TRBV12-3 or TRBV12-4 with TRBJ2-3, with D possibly TRBD1 on 5 matching bases. The CDR3 has 15 amino acids. V lost 8 bases, J lost 0 bases, and 15 bases lay in between. This CDR3 reads CASRSGFPSTDTQYF. CDR3 DNA: TGTGCCAGCCGTTCAGGGTTTCCGAGCACAGATACGCAGTATTTT.

A remark on this clonotype: Mismatch with germline at one junction end may stem from a read error. V gene TRBV20-1 combines with J gene TRBJ2-1; TRBD2 matches at 12 bases. CDR1 and CDR2 from the germline V gene are DFQATT and SNEGSKA (reference sequence). The CDR3 extends over 13 amino acids. CDR3 DNA sequence: TGCTGTGCTCCACTAGCGGGAGGCCATGAGCAGTTCTTC. Encoded protein: CCAPLAGGHEQFF.

There are many counts of this clonotype. The V call is TRBV6-4, the J call TRBJ2-2; D gene unclear. The CDR3 extends over 13 amino acids. Germline V gene sequence: CDR1 MRHNA, CDR2 SNTAGT. The V end was cut by 3 bases, the J end by 2 bases, with 4 bases between. CDR3 protein: CASSETNTGELFF. The CDR3 DNA reads TGTGCCAGCAGTGAGACCAACACCGGGGAGCTGTTTTTT.

This clonotype was counted between two and nine times. The rearrangement links TRBV15 to TRBJ2-1; possible D gene TRBD2, 5 bases. The CDR3 extends over 13 amino acids. Germline V gene lookup returns CDR1 LNHNV and CDR2 YYDKDF (reference sequence). V lost 1 base to trimming and J lost 7 bases, with 8 bases between them. Here the CDR3 DNA reads TGTGCCACCAGCAGAGCTGAGGGAAATGAGCAGTTCTTC. Residues: CATSRAEGNEQFF.

Written as DNA, the CDR3 is TGTGCCAGCAGCGAAGATAACAGCGGAGGTAGCGGCTACACCTTC. It translates to CASSEDNSGGSGYTF. The gene calls are TRBV9 and TRBJ1-2, with D unclear. CDR3 length equals 15 residues. V was clipped by 3 bases and J by 8 bases, with 20 bases between them. Germline V gene sequence: CDR1 SGDLS, CDR2 YYNGEE.

Only a few counts were recorded for this clonotype. The V call is TRBV7-3, the J call TRBJ1-2; tentatively, D is TRBD1 (5 bases). With 2 bases removed from V and 4 bases from J, the gap between germline ends came to 14 bases. CDR3 length equals 15 residues. Germline V gives CDR1 SGHTA, CDR2 FQGTGA. CDR3 protein: CASSLDSGRGYGYTF. The CDR3 nucleotides read TGTGCCAGCAGCTTAGACTCAGGGCGCGGCTATGGCTACACCTTC.

This clonotype was detected only a few times. The rearrangement links TRBV20-1 to TRBJ2-3; D perhaps matches TRBD2 (6 bases). The CDR3 length is 14 residues. Germline assignment: CDR1 DFQATT and CDR2 SNEGSKA (reference sequence). V was trimmed by 0 bases and J by 6 bases, leaving 13 bases between them. The CDR3 DNA sequence: TGCAGTGCTAGAGACCCCGTCCGGGAGGATACGCAGTATTTT. Amino acid sequence: CSARDPVREDTQYF.

This clonotype was seen a handful of times. This chain links TRBV2 with TRBJ1-4; 7 bases line up with TRBD1. The CDR3 runs to 14 residues. CDR1 and CDR2 (germline): SNHLY, FYNNEI. Trimming at V came to 3 bases and at J to 5 bases, leaving 3 bases not matched to a gene. In nucleotides, the CDR3 is TGTGCCAGCAGTGATGGCAGGGGGAATGAAAAACTGTTTTTT. It codes for CASSDGRGNEKLFF.

This rearrangement joins TRBV20-1 to TRBJ2-1; D not certain. In germline, CDR1 is DFQATT, CDR2 SNEGSKA (reference sequence). Trimming left V 6 bases short and J 9 bases short, with 15 bases between. This CDR3 spans 12 amino acids. The CDR3 loop reads CSAALRFSEQFF. The CDR3 DNA reads TGCAGTGCGGCGCTTCGCTTTAGTGAGCAGTTCTTC.

This clonotype showed up just a few times. The genes are TRBV12-3 or TRBV12-4 and TRBJ2-7, with D possibly TRBD1 on 5 matching bases. Between the trimmed V and J ends, which lost 9 bases and 2 bases, there was a span of 11 bases. The CDR3 contains 12 residues. The CDR3 reads CASLTTAYEQYF. The CDR3 DNA sequence: TGTGCCAGTTTAACGACAGCCTACGAGCAGTACTTC.

J is TRBJ2-3 and V is TRBV9; perhaps TRBD1 as D (5 bases). Germline V CDR1 and CDR2: SGDLS, YYNGEE. Trimming stripped 4 bases from V and 3 bases from J, with 12 bases between. The CDR3 is 14 amino acids. Here the CDR3 reads CASSPTRDTDTQYF. The DNA of the CDR3 is TGTGCCAGCAGCCCCACCAGGGATACAGATACGCAGTATTTT. The full variable domain, in which reference TRBV9 and TRBJ2-3 provide the parts outside the CDR3, is DSGVTQTPKHLITATGQRVTLRCSPRSGDLSVYWYQQSLDQGLQFLIQYYNGEERAKGNILERFSAQQFPDLHSELNLSSLELGDSALYFCASSPTRDTDTQYFGPGTRLTVL.

The sample holds one count of this clonotype. The chain uses TRBV6-1 and TRBJ2-7; unclear D gene. The CDR3 spans 11 residues. Germline loops: CDR1 MNHNS, CDR2 SASEGT. Trimming left V 3 bases short and J 3 bases short, with 3 bases between. The CDR3, as DNA: TGTGCCAGCAGTGAGAACTACGAGCAGTACTTC. Translated, it gives CASSENYEQYF.

The CDR3 DNA reads as TGTGCCAGCAGTTTGGCAGGGGAGTCTTCACCCCTCCACTTT. Protein sequence: CASSLAGESSPLHF. The chain recombines TRBV12-3 or TRBV12-4 with TRBJ1-6; possible D gene TRBD1, 6 bases. The CDR3 runs to 14 residues. V was clipped by 3 bases and J by 9 bases, with 12 bases between them.

This clonotype was observed many times. The genes are TRBV5-1 and TRBJ2-3; 8 positions agree with TRBD1. The ends lost 3 bases at V and 0 bases at J; junction bases unmatched: 6. The CDR3 has 16 amino acids. CDR1 and CDR2 from the germline V gene are SGHRS and YFSETQ. CDR3 nucleotide sequence: TGCGCCAGCAGCTGGTCCGGACAGGGTAGCACAGATACGCAGTATTTT. Protein sequence: CASSWSGQGSTDTQYF.

This clonotype was counted only a few times. The rearrangement joins TRBV12-3 or TRBV12-4 to TRBJ2-3; D may be TRBD2 (7 bases). CDR3 length equals 12 residues. The V and J ends lost 5 bases and 7 bases respectively, with 10 bases between them. CDR3 sequence (DNA): TGTGCCAGCAGTACGGGGGGCTATACGCAGTATTTT. It codes for CASSTGGYTQYF.

This clonotype was observed a handful of times. Relative to the germline gene, one junction end is altered; a read error may explain this. The genes are TRBV7-7 and TRBJ2-5; no clear D. This CDR3 has 15 residues. CDR1 is SSHAT, CDR2 FNYEAQ, per germline (reference sequence). The CDR3 DNA reads as TGTGCTAGCAGCTTAGCCTTAGGAACGCAAGAGACCCAGTACTTC. Its protein product is CASSLALGTQETQYF.

The chain uses TRBV12-3 or TRBV12-4 and TRBJ2-7; 7 nucleotides agree with TRBD2. The V and J ends lost 3 bases and 6 bases, in that order; junction bases with no gene match: 8. The CDR3 extends over 14 amino acids. The CDR3 reads CASSFGGGVVEQYF. CDR3 DNA: TGTGCCAGCAGTTTCGGCGGGGGTGTGGTCGAGCAGTACTTC.

The chain carries TRBV15 and TRBJ2-2; TRBD1 matches at 8 bases. J gave up 2 bases and V 5 bases, and 4 bases lay outside the gene matches. The V gene's germline CDR1 is LNHNV and CDR2 YYDKDF (reference sequence). The CDR3 length is 15 residues. The CDR3 sequence is CATSRGQVNTGELFF. CDR3 nucleotides: TGTGCCACCAGCCGGGGACAGGTCAACACCGGGGAGCTGTTTTTT.